Below are 20 T cell receptor beta chains sequenced from a single sample in a study of CD8 T cells in ankylosing spondylitis. TCRdb processed the 5' RACE reads anew with MiXCR; each CDR3 protein has one entry. The sample holds fewer than 200,000 distinct CDR3 sequences, approximately 18% seen once. The sample consisted of blood, either unsorted or a sorted T cell fraction (not recorded which). All receptors derive from a male donor under 30 with ankylosing spondylitis or in good health (not recorded which).

There are many counts of this clonotype. This chain connects TRBV7-9 to TRBJ2-3; D remains unclear. The CDR3 has 15 residues. Deletions cut 6 bases from V and 0 bases from J, with 13 bases between. Germline V gives CDR1 SEHNR, CDR2 FQNEAQ (reference sequence). CDR3 nucleotides: TGTGCCAGCAGTTGGACGGATACTAGCACAGATACGCAGTATTTT. Residues: CASSWTDTSTDTQYF.

This clonotype was seen ten or more times. J is TRBJ2-1 and V is TRBV20-1; the D is unclear. CDR3 length: 14 amino acids. Germline CDR1 is DFQATT and CDR2 is SNEGSKA (reference sequence). V was shortened by 6 bases and J by 1 base, with 13 bases between the two germline ends. Here the CDR3 DNA reads TGCAGTGCCTATACGGTTCCATCCTACAATGAGCAGTTCTTC. Its translation is CSAYTVPSYNEQFF.

This clonotype was counted at least ten times. This chain links TRBV5-6 with TRBJ2-5, with D maybe TRBD1 (6 bases). Trimming stripped 0 bases from V and 2 bases from J, with 11 bases between. The germline CDR1 and CDR2 sequences are SGHDT and YYEEEE. The CDR3 extends over 15 amino acids. The CDR3 nucleotides are TGTGCCAGCAGCTTGGCCGGCAGGGGACAAGAGACCCAGTACTTC. Protein sequence: CASSLAGRGQETQYF.

This clonotype was counted ten times or more. This chain connects TRBV20-1 to TRBJ2-1; 8 positions agree with TRBD2. Trimming took 0 bases from V and 7 from J; bases not matched to a gene: 5. The CDR3 has 14 residues. Germline lookup yields CDR1 DFQATT and CDR2 SNEGSKA (reference sequence). The CDR3 DNA follows: TGCAGTGCTAGAGATCCGGGAGGGCTGAATGAGCAGTTCTTC. As protein: CSARDPGGLNEQFF.

The chain recombines TRBV29-1 with TRBJ2-7, with TRBD2 matching 9 bases. Germline-derived CDR1 and CDR2 are SQVTM and ANQGSEA. With V trimmed by 5 bases and J by 0 bases, 2 bases remained unmatched. This CDR3 region has 13 residues. The CDR3 sequence is CSVSGRHSYEQYF. The DNA of the CDR3 is TGCAGCGTTAGCGGGAGGCACTCCTACGAGCAGTACTTC.

The genes are TRBV10-3 and TRBJ2-1, with 10 bases that match TRBD2. The length of the CDR3 is 16 residues. V shed 3 bases and J 2 bases; nucleotides not matched to a gene: 4. Germline V CDR1 and CDR2: ENHRY, SYGVKD. CDR3 region: CAISDSGTSAYNEQFF. The CDR3 DNA reads TGTGCCATCAGTGACTCCGGGACTAGCGCCTACAATGAGCAGTTCTTC.

This clonotype showed up many times. The chain links TRBV4-3 to TRBJ2-1; 9 nucleotides match TRBD2. CDR1 LGHNA and CDR2 YSLEER come from the germline V gene. The CDR3 is 13 residues long. V shed 0 bases and J 14 bases; nucleotides not matched to a gene: 5. The CDR3 DNA sequence: TGCGCCAGCAGCCAAGATTGGCGGGAGGGAAAGTTCTTC. This gives the protein CASSQDWREGKFF.

This clonotype was seen repeatedly, ten times or more. The chain combines TRBV7-9 with TRBJ2-2; D possibly matches TRBD1 or TRBD2 (6 bases each). The V end was cut by 5 bases, the J end by 6 bases, with 16 bases between. The CDR3 totals 15 residues. Germline loops: CDR1 SEHNR, CDR2 FQNEAQ (reference sequence). Here the CDR3 DNA reads TGTGCCAGCAGCCCCGTGGGGGGCATCGCCGGGGAGCTGTTTTTT. Encoded protein: CASSPVGGIAGELFF.

The V call is TRBV29-1, the J call TRBJ2-3; no clear D gene. The CDR3 sequence is 12 residues long. Deletions cut 4 bases from V and 2 bases from J, with 7 bases between. The V gene's germline CDR1 is SQVTM and CDR2 ANQGSEA. CDR3: CSVVPNTDTQYF. The CDR3 DNA follows: TGCAGCGTTGTTCCAAACACAGATACGCAGTATTTT.

This clonotype was observed many times. The rearrangement joins TRBV3-1 to TRBJ2-1, with D possibly being TRBD1 (5 bases). The CDR3 spans 16 residues. V lost 3 bases and J lost 7, with 19 bases in between. CDR1 LGHDT and CDR2 YNNKEL come from the germline V gene (reference sequence). The CDR3 nucleotides are TGTGCCAGCAGCCAGGATTTATCTTGGGGCTTTAATGAGCAGTTCTTC. Residues: CASSQDLSWGFNEQFF.

The V and J genes are TRBV12-3 or TRBV12-4 and TRBJ2-1; the D gene is possibly TRBD2 (5 bases). The CDR3 is made up of 13 amino acids. Deletions cut 0 bases from V and 13 bases from J, with 13 bases between. This CDR3 is CASSLAEVDPQFF. The DNA for the CDR3 is TGTGCCAGCAGTTTAGCGGAGGTCGACCCTCAGTTCTTC.

This clonotype was seen at least ten times. The chain recombines TRBV12-5 with TRBJ1-1; D is perhaps TRBD1 (6 bases). The length of the CDR3 is 17 residues. Per the germline V gene, CDR1 is LGHNT and CDR2 is FRNRAP. Deletions cut 2 bases from V and 0 bases from J, with 16 bases between. The DNA for the CDR3 is TGTGCTAGTGGTTTGTCCATGGGGAGGGGGATGAACACTGAAGCTTTCTTT. It codes for CASGLSMGRGMNTEAFF. Looking up the rest from reference TRBV12-5 and TRBJ1-1 gives the full variable domain: DARVTQTPRHKVTEMGQEVTMRCQPILGHNTVFWYRQTMMQGLELLAYFRNRAPLDDSGMPKDRFSAEMPDATLATLKIQPSEPRDSAVYFCASGLSMGRGMNTEAFFGQGTRLTVV.

This clonotype appeared many times. The CDR3 here is CASRHRISNQPQHF. CDR3 DNA: TGTGCCAGCAGGCACAGGATTAGCAATCAGCCCCAGCATTTT. The chain uses TRBV6-8 and TRBJ1-5; TRBD1 might be the D (5 bases). The germline V and J ends were trimmed by 6 bases and 0 bases, with 9 bases remaining between them. Per germline, CDR1 MNHGY and CDR2 SAAAGT. This CDR3 is 14 amino acids long.

The chain couples TRBV7-9 to TRBJ2-3; 13 nucleotides match TRBD2. The CDR3 contains 17 residues. With 2 bases clipped from V and 2 bases from J, the junction kept 4 bases outside the gene matches. The germline CDR1 and CDR2 sequences are SEHNR and FQNEAQ (reference sequence). The CDR3 sequence is CASSLMTSGRNTDTQYF. In nucleotides, the CDR3 is TGTGCCAGCAGCTTAATGACTAGCGGGAGGAACACAGATACGCAGTATTTT.

The rearrangement links TRBV29-1 to TRBJ2-3; 7 bases are a match to TRBD2. The length of the CDR3 is 14 residues. Germline CDR1 SQVTM, CDR2 ANQGSEA. Losses at the gene ends were 4 bases for V and 8 bases for J; bases not matched to a gene: 12. The CDR3 DNA follows: TGCAGCGTTGCGGTCCAGCGGGACTGGGGTACGCAGTATTTT. Protein: CSVAVQRDWGTQYF.

The chain employs TRBV12-3 or TRBV12-4 and TRBJ1-2; D is uncertain. Between the trimmed V and J ends, which lost 3 bases and 4 bases, there was a span of 12 bases. The CDR3 has 14 amino acids. CDR3 protein: CASSLRQHSYGYTF. CDR3 bases: TGTGCCAGCAGTTTGCGTCAACACTCCTATGGCTACACCTTC.

This clonotype was counted at least ten times. The chain is built from TRBV12-3 or TRBV12-4 and TRBJ1-2, with D unclear. This CDR3 contains 11 residues. V lost 5 bases, J lost 8 bases, and 9 bases lay in between. CDR3 amino acids: CASSPLGGYTF. The CDR3 coding sequence is TGTGCCAGCAGTCCTCTGGGGGGCTACACCTTC.

The table lists this clonotype with many counts. This rearrangement joins TRBV5-1 to TRBJ1-1; 9 nucleotides match TRBD1. The CDR3 loop spans 16 amino acids. V lost 4 bases and J lost 3; bases outside the gene matches: 10. CDR1 is SGHRS and CDR2 is YFSETQ in the germline V gene. The CDR3 sequence is CASSLTTGGVDTEAFF. CDR3 in DNA: TGCGCCAGCAGCCTAACTACAGGGGGCGTGGACACTGAAGCTTTCTTT.

This clonotype was seen more than once but under ten times. V gene TRBV10-3 combines with J gene TRBJ2-3; 10 positions agree with TRBD1. The CDR3 is made up of 15 amino acids. With V trimmed by 4 bases and J by 5 bases, 6 bases remained unmatched. CDR1 ENHRY and CDR2 SYGVKD come from the germline V gene. CDR3 coding DNA: TGTGCCATCAGTGCCGGACAGGGGGTTGAAGATACGCAGTATTTT. Its translation: CAISAGQGVEDTQYF.

There are many counts of this clonotype. The chain employs TRBV29-1 and TRBJ2-2, with D unresolved. This CDR3 comprises 14 residues. Trimming removed 2 bases from V and 0 bases from J, with 7 bases in between. CDR1 SQVTM and CDR2 ANQGSEA come from the germline V gene. The CDR3 sequence: CSVESPSNTGELFF. For the CDR3, the DNA is TGCAGCGTTGAATCTCCATCGAACACCGGGGAGCTGTTTTTT.